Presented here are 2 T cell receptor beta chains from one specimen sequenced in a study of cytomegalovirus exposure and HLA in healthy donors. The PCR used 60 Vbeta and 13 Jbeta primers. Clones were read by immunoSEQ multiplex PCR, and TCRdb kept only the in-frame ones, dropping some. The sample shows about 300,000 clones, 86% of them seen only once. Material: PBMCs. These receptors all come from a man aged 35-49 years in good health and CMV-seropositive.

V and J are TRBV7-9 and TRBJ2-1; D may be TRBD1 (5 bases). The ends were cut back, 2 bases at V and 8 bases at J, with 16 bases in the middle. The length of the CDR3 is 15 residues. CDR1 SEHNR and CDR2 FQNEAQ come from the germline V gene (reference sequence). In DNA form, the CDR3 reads TGTGCCAGCAGCTTAAAGGGGCCCCATGGTCATGAGCAGTTCTTC. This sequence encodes CASSLKGPHGHEQFF.

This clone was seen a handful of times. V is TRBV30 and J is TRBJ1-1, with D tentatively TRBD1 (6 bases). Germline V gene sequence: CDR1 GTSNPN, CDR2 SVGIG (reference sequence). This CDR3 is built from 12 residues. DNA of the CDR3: TGTGCATCGGAGCGGGGGCAGACTGAAGCTTTCTTT. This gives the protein CASERGQTEAFF.